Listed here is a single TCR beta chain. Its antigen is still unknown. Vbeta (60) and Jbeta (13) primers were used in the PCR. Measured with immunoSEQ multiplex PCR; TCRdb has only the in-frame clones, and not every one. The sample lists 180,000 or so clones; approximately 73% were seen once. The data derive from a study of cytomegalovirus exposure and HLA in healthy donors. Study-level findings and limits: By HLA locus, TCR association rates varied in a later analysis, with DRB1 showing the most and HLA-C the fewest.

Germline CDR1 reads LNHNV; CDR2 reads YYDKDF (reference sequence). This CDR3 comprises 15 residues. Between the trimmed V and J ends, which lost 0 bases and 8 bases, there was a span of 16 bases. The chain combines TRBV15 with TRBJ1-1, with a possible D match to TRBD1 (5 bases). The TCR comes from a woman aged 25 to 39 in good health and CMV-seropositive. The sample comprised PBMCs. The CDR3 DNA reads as TGTGCCACCAGCAGAGATGGGGCGTATCTGGTGGAAGCTTTCTTT. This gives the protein CATSRDGAYLVEAFF.